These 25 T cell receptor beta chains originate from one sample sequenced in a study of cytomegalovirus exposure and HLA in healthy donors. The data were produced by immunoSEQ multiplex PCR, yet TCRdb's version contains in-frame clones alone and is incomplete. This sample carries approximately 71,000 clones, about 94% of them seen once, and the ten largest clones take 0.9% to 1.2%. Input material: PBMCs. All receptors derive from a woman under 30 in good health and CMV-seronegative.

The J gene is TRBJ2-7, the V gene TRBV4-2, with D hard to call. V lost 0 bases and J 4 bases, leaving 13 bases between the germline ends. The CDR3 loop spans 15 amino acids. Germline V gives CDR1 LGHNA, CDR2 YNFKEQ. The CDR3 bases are TGTGCCAGCAGCCAAGAGAGTAGCTCCCCGTACGAGCAGTACTTC. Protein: CASSQESSSPYEQYF.

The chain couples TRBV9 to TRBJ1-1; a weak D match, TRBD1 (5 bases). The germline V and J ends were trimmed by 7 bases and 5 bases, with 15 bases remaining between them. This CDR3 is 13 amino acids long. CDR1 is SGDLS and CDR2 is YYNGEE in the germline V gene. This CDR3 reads CASSTGGGTEAFF. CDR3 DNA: TGTGCCAGCTCCACCGGGGGGGGGACTGAAGCTTTCTTT. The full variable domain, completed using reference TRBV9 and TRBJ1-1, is DSGVTQTPKHLITATGQRVTLRCSPRSGDLSVYWYQQSLDQGLQFLIQYYNGEERAKGNILERFSAQQFPDLHSELNLSSLELGDSALYFCASSTGGGTEAFFGQGTRLTVV.

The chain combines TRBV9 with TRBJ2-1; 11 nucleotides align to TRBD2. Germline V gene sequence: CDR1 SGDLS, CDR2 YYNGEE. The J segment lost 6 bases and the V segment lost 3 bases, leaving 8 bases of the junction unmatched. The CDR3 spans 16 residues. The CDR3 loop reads CASSGNSGRAPNEQFF. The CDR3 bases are TGTGCCAGCAGCGGTAATAGCGGGAGGGCCCCCAATGAGCAGTTCTTC.

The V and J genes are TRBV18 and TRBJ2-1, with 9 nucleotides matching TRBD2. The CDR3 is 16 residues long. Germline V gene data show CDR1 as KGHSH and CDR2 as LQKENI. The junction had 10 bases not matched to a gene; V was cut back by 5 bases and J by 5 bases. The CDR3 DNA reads TGTGCCAGCTCAGTATTAGCGGGAGAAAGGGACAATGAGCAGTTCTTC. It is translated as CASSVLAGERDNEQFF.

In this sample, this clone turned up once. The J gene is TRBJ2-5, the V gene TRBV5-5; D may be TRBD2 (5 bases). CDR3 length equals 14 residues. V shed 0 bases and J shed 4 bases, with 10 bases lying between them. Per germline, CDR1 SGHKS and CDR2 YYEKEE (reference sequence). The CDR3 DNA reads TGTGCCAGCAGCTTGGAGGGAGTAAGAGAGACCCAGTACTTC. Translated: CASSLEGVRETQYF.

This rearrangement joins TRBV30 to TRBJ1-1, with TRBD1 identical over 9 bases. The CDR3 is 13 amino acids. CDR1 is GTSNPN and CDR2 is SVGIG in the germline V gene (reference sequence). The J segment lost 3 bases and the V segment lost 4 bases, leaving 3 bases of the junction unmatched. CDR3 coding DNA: TGTGCCTGGACCGACAGGGGGGACACTGAAGCTTTCTTT. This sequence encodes CAWTDRGDTEAFF.

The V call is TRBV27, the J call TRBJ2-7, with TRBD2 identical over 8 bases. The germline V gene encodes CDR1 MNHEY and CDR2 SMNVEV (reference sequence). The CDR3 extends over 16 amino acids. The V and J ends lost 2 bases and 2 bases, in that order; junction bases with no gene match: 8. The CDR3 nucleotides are TGTGCCAGCAGTTTAAAAGCTAGCGGGTCGACCTACGAGCAGTACTTC. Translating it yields CASSLKASGSTYEQYF.

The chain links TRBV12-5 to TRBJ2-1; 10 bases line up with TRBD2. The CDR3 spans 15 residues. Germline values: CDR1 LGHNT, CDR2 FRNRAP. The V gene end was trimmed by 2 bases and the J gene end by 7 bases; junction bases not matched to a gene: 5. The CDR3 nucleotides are TGTGCTAGTGGTTTGTGGACTAGCGGTTGGAATGAGCAGTTCTTC. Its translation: CASGLWTSGWNEQFF.

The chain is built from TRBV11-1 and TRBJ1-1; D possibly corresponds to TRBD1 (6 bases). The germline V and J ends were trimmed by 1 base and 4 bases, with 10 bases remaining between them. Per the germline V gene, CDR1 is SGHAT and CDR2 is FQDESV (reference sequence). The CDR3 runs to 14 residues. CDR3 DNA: TGTGCCAGCAGCTTAGTCCCAGGGGCCACTGAAGCTTTCTTT. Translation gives CASSLVPGATEAFF.

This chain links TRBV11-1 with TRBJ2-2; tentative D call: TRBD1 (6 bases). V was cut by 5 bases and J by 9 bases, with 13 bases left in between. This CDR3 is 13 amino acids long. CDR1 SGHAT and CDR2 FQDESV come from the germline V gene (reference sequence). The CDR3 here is CASSRLQGRELFF. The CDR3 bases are TGTGCCAGCAGCAGACTACAGGGTAGGGAGCTGTTTTTT.

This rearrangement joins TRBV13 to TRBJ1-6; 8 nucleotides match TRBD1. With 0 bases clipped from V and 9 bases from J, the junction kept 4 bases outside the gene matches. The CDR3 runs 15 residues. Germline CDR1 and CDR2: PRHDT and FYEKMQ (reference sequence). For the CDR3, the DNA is TGTGCCAGCAGCTTAGGGACAGGGGTGCTTTCACCCCTCCACTTT. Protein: CASSLGTGVLSPLHF.

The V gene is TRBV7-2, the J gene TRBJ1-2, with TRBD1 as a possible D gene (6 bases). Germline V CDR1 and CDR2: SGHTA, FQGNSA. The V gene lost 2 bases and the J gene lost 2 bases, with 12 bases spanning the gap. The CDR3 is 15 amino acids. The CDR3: CASSLRAGENYGYTF. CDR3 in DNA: TGTGCCAGCAGCTTAAGGGCAGGGGAAAACTATGGCTACACCTTC.

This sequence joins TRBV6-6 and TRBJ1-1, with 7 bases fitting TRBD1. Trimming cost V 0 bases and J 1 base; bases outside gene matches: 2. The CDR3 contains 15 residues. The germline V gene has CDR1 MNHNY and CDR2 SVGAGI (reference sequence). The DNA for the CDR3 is TGTGCCAGCAGTTACTCCCGGGACAGGAACACTGAAGCTTTCTTT. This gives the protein CASSYSRDRNTEAFF.

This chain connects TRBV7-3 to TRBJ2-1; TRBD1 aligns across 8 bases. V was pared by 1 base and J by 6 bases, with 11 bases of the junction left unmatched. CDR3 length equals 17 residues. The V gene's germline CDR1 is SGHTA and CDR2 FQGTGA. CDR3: CASSLKGPGQGANEQFF. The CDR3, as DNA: TGTGCCAGCAGCTTAAAGGGGCCAGGACAGGGTGCCAATGAGCAGTTCTTC.

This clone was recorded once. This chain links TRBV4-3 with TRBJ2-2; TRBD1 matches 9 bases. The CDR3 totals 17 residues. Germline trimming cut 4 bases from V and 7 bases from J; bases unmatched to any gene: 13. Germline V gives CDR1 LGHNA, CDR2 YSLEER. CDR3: CASSPFRDRVMVGELFF. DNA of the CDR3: TGCGCCAGCAGCCCATTCAGGGACAGGGTAATGGTCGGGGAGCTGTTTTTT.

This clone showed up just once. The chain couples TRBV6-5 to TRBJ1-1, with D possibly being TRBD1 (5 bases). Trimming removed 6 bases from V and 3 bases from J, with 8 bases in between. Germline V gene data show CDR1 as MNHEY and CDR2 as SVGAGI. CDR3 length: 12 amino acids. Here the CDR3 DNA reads TGTGCCAGCAGCCAACAGGACACTGAAGCTTTCTTT. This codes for CASSQQDTEAFF.

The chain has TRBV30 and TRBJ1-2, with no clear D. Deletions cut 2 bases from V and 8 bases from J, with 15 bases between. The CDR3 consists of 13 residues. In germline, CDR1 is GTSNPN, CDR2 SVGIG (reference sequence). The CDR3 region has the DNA TGTGCCTGGAGTAAGCCCGGGGTCCTGGGCTACACCTTC. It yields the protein CAWSKPGVLGYTF.

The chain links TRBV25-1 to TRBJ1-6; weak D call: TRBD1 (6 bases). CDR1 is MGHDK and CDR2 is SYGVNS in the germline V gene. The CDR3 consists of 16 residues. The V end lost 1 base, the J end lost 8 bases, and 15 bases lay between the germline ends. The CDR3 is CASSELGGSGYSPLHF. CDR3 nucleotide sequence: TGTGCCAGCAGTGAATTAGGGGGATCGGGGTATTCACCCCTCCACTTT.

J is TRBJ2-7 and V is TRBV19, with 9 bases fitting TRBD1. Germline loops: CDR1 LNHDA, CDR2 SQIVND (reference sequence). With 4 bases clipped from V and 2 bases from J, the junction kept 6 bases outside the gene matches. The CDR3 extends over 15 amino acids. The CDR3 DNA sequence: TGTGCCAGTAGTAACGAGCGACAGGGGGCCTACGAGCAGTACTTC. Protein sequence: CASSNERQGAYEQYF.

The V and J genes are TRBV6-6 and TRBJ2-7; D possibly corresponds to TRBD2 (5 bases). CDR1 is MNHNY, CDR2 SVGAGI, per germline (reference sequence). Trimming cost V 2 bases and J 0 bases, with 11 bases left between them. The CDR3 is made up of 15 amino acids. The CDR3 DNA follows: TGTGCCAGCAGTTACCTGGAGGCGAGCTCCTACGAGCAGTACTTC. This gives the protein CASSYLEASSYEQYF.

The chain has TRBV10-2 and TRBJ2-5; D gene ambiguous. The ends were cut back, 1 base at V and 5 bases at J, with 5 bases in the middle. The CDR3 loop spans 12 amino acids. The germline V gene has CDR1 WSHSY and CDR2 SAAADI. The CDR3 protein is CASSEYEETQYF. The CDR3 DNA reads TGCGCCAGCAGTGAGTACGAGGAGACCCAGTACTTC.

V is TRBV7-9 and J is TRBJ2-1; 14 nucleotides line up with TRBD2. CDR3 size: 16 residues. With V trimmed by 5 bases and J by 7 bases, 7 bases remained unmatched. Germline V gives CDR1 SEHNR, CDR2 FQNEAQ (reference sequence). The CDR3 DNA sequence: TGTGCCAGCAGCCCTCCGGGACTAGCGGGAGTAAATGAGCAGTTCTTC. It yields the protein CASSPPGLAGVNEQFF. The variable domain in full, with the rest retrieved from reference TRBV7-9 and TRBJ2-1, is DTGVSQNPRHKITKRGQNVTFRCDPISEHNRLYWYRQTLGQGPEFLTYFQNEAQLEKSRLLSDRFSAERPKGSFSTLEIQRTEQGDSAMYLCASSPPGLAGVNEQFFGPGTRLTVL.

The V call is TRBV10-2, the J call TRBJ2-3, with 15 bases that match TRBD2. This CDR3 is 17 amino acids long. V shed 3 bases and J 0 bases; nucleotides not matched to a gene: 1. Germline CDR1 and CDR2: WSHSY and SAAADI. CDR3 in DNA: TGCGCCAGCAGTGAAGGGACTAGCGGGAGGAGCACAGATACGCAGTATTTT. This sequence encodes CASSEGTSGRSTDTQYF.

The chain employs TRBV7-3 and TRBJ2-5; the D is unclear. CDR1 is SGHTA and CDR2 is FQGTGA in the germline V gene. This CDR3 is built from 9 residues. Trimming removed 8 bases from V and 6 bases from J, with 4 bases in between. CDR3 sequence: CASEKTQYF. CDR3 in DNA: TGTGCCAGCGAGAAGACCCAGTACTTC. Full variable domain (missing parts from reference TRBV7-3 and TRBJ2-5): GAGVSQTPSNKVTEKGKYVELRCDPISGHTALYWYRQSLGQGPEFLIYFQGTGAADDSGLPNDRFFAVRPEGSVSTLKIQRTERGDSAVYLCASEKTQYFGPGTRLLVL.

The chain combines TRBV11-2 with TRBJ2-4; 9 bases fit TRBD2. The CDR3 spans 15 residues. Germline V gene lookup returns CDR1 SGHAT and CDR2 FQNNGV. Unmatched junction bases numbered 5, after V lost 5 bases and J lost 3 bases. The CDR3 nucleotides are TGTGCCAGCAGCCCGGGACTAGCACACAAAAACATTCAGTACTTC. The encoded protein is CASSPGLAHKNIQYF.